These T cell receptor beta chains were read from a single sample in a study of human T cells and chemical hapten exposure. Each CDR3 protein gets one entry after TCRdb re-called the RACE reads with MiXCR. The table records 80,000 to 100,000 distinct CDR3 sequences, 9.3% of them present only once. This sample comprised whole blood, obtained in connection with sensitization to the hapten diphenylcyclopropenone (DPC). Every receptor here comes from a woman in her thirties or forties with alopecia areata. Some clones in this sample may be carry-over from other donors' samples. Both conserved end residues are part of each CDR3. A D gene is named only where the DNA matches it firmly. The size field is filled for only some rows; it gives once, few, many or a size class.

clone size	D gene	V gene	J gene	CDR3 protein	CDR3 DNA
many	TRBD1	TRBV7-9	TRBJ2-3	CASSLALQGNTQYF	TGTGCCAGCAGCTTAGCCCTACAGGGGAATACGCAGTATTTT
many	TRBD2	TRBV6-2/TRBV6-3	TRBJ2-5	CASSPGLAGVALQETQYF	TGTGCCAGCAGTCCCGGACTAGCGGGAGTTGCCCTTCAAGAGACCCAGTACTTC
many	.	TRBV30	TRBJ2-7	CACEGPPSYEQYF	TGTGCCTGCGAGGGGCCCCCCTCCTACGAGCAGTACTTC
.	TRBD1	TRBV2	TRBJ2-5	CASSRDSETQYF	TGTGCCAGCTCCAGGGACAGTGAGACCCAGTACTTC
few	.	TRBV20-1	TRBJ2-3	CSAREPGADTQYF	TGCAGTGCTAGAGAACCCGGAGCAGATACGCAGTATTTT
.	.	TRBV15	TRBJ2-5	CATSRDWAEETQYF	TGTGCCACCAGCAGAGATTGGGCAGAAGAGACCCAGTACTTC
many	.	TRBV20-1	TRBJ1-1	CSAIGGEVTEAFF	TGCAGTGCTATCGGGGGGGAGGTCACTGAAGCTTTCTTT
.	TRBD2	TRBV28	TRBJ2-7	CATGGVQSSYEQYF	TGTGCCACTGGGGGGGTCCAATCCTCCTACGAGCAGTACTTC
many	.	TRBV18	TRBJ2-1	CASSVGGDEQFF	TGTGCCAGCTCAGTTGGAGGGGATGAGCAGTTCTTC
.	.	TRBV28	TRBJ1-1	CASSSTGLATEAFF	TGTGCCAGCAGCTCCACAGGGTTGGCCACTGAAGCTTTCTTT
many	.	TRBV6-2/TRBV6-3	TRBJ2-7	CASSFGYEQYF	TGTGCCAGCAGTTTCGGCTACGAGCAGTACTTC
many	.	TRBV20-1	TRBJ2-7	CSARARAGFTYEQYF	TGCAGTGCTAGAGCAAGGGCAGGGTTCACCTACGAGCAGTACTTC
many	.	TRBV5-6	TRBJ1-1	CASSFPAGTEAFF	TGTGCCAGCAGCTTCCCAGCGGGTACTGAAGCTTTCTTT
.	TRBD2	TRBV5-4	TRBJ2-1	CASSRGLAGASYNEQFF	TGTGCCAGCAGCCGGGGACTAGCGGGAGCCTCCTACAATGAGCAGTTCTTC
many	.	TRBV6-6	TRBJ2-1	CASSYGPGRGNNEQFF	TGTGCCAGCAGTTACGGACCAGGGAGAGGCAACAATGAGCAGTTCTTC
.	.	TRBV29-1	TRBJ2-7	CSVGGESYEQYF	TGCAGCGTTGGAGGAGAATCCTACGAGCAGTACTTC
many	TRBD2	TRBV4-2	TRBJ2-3	CASSQQAGGSSTDTQYF	TGTGCCAGCAGCCAACAAGCGGGAGGGTCTAGCACAGATACGCAGTATTTT
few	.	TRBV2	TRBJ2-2	CASRSESDTGELFF	TGTGCCAGCAGGAGTGAGTCGGACACCGGGGAGCTGTTTTTT
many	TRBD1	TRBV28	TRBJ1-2	CASSQGQDGYTF	TGTGCCAGCAGCCAAGGACAGGATGGCTACACCTTC
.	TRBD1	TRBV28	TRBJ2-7	CASTIGGQGKDEQYF	TGTGCCAGCACTATTGGGGGACAGGGGAAAGACGAGCAGTACTTC
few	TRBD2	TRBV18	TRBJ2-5	CASSPRTSDRETQYF	TGTGCCAGCTCACCGCGGACTAGCGATCGGGAGACCCAGTACTTC
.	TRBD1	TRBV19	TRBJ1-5	CASSPPGDSFRQPQHF	TGTGCCAGTAGTCCCCCGGGGGACAGTTTTCGTCAGCCCCAGCATTTT
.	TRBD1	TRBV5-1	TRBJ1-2	CASSKTGTAFVNYGYTF	TGCGCCAGCAGCAAAACCGGGACAGCCTTCGTTAACTATGGCTACACCTTC
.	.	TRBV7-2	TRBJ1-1	CASSSYTEAFF	TGTGCCAGCAGCTCGTACACTGAAGCTTTCTTT
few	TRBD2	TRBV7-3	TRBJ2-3	CASSRAGGSDTQYF	TGTGCCAGCAGCCGAGCGGGAGGCTCAGATACGCAGTATTTT
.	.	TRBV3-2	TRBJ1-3	CASSDGRGDPGNTIYF	TGTGCCAGCAGCGACGGCAGGGGAGACCCTGGAAACACCATATATTTT
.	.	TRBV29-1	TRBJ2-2	CSGRDHTGELFF	TGCAGCGGAAGGGATCACACCGGGGAGCTGTTTTTT
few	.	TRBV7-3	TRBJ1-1	CASSPTPWVVNEAFF	TGTGCCAGCAGCCCAACTCCTTGGGTCGTAAATGAAGCTTTCTTT
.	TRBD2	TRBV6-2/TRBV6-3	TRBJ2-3	CATLAGGSTDTQYF	TGTGCCACGCTAGCGGGAGGGAGCACAGATACGCAGTATTTT
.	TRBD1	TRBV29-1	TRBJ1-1	CSVRWERGQAFF	TGCAGCGTCCGATGGGAAAGGGGGCAAGCTTTCTTT
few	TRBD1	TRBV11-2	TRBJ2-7	CASSFQGAQYEQYF	TGTGCCAGCAGCTTTCAGGGGGCGCAGTACGAGCAGTACTTC
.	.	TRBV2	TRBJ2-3	CASTWDRDTQYF	TGTGCCAGCACTTGGGATCGAGATACGCAGTATTTT
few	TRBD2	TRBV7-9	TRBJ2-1	CASSFSPSGTLYF	TGTGCCAGCAGTTTTTCCCCTAGCGGGACCTTATATTTC
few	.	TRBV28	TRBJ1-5	CASSGNQPQHF	TGTGCCAGTAGTGGCAATCAGCCCCAGCATTTT
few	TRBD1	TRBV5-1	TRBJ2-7	CASSSGTGVYEQYF	TGCGCCAGCAGCTCCGGGACAGGGGTCTACGAGCAGTACTTC
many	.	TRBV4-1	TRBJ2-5	CASSQGAAGSETQYF	TGCGCCAGCAGCCAAGGAGCTGCGGGCAGTGAGACCCAGTACTTC
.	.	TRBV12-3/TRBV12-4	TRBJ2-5	CASSLGGREETQYF	TGTGCCAGCAGTTTAGGGGGGCGCGAGGAGACCCAGTACTTC
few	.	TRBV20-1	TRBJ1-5	CSATTGAGVQPQHF	TGCAGTGCTACCACTGGGGCAGGAGTTCAGCCCCAGCATTTT
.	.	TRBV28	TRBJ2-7	CASIGGPGDYEQYF	TGTGCCAGCATCGGAGGACCCGGCGACTACGAGCAGTACTTC
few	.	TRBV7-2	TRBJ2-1	CASSPKTVSSYNEQFF	TGTGCCAGCAGCCCCAAGACCGTGAGCTCCTACAATGAGCAGTTCTTC